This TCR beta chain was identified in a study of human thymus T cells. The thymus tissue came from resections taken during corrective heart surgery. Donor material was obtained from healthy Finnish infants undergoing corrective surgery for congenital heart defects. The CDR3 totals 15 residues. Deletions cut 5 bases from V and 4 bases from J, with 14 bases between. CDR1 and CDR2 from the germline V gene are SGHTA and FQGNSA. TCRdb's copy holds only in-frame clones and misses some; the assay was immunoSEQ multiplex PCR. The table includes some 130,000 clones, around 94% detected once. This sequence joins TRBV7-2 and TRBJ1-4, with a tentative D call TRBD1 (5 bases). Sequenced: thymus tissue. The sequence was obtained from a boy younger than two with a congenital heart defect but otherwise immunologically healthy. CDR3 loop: CASSPRRRVNEKLFF. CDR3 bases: TGTGCCAGCAGCCCCCGACGCAGGGTTAATGAAAAACTGTTTTTT.